The rows below give T cell receptor beta chains drawn from one sample of a study of response to subunit inactivated influenza vaccine. TCRdb called the RT-PCR reads again in MiXCR, with one record for every CDR3 protein. The sample lists about 160,000 distinct CDR3 sequences; approximately 11% were seen once. Source: non-naive T cells sorted from PBMCs, taken about 40 days after vaccination. The receptor source for this set is a man in his fifties or sixties who received an inactivated influenza vaccine. The CDR3 runs from the conserved cysteine through the conserved F or W. The D gene is left open where the match is weak. Clone size is given for some rows only: seen once, a few or many times, or a class if the clone is expanded.

J gene: TRBJ1-2
clone size: NA
V gene: TRBV20-1
D gene: TRBD1
CDR3 DNA: TGCAGTGCTAGGGGAGACAGGGAGGACACCTTC
CDR3 protein: CSARGDREDTF

J gene: TRBJ2-5
clone size: few
V gene: TRBV2
D gene: NA
CDR3 DNA: TGTGCCAGCACCGAAGAGACCCAGTACTTC
CDR3 protein: CASTEETQYF

J gene: TRBJ1-1
clone size: few
V gene: TRBV5-1
D gene: NA
CDR3 DNA: TGCGCCAGCAGCTTGGCTGGGGTCACTGAAGCTTTCTTT
CDR3 protein: CASSLAGVTEAFF

J gene: TRBJ2-1
clone size: many
V gene: TRBV11-1
D gene: TRBD2
CDR3 DNA: TGTGCCAGCAGCCCTGGGACTAGCGGACTCAATGAGCAGTTCTTC
CDR3 protein: CASSPGTSGLNEQFF

J gene: TRBJ1-3
clone size: many
V gene: TRBV15
D gene: NA
CDR3 DNA: TGTGCCACCAGCAGAACGTTTATGGGGAGTCGTGGAAACACCATATATTTT
CDR3 protein: CATSRTFMGSRGNTIYF

J gene: TRBJ2-7
clone size: many
V gene: TRBV5-1
D gene: NA
CDR3 DNA: TGCGCCAGCAGCCCTGGACACAACAGCGAAACGTCCTACGAGCAGTACTTC
CDR3 protein: CASSPGHNSETSYEQYF

J gene: TRBJ2-3
clone size: NA
V gene: TRBV9
D gene: NA
CDR3 DNA: TGTGCCAGCAGCCCACGGGCAGATACGCAGTATTTT
CDR3 protein: CASSPRADTQYF

J gene: TRBJ2-1
clone size: many
V gene: TRBV24-1
D gene: TRBD1
CDR3 DNA: TGTGCCACCAGTGATTTCCGGGACAGCTACAATGAGCAGTTCTTC
CDR3 protein: CATSDFRDSYNEQFF

J gene: TRBJ2-4
clone size: many
V gene: TRBV20-1
D gene: TRBD2
CDR3 DNA: TGCAGTGCTCCTCAAGGGGCGGGGGTAGACAAAAACATTCAGTACTTC
CDR3 protein: CSAPQGAGVDKNIQYF

J gene: TRBJ1-3
clone size: few
V gene: TRBV20-1
D gene: NA
CDR3 DNA: TGCAGTGCCAGTGAGACCGGAAACACCATATATTTT
CDR3 protein: CSASETGNTIYF

J gene: TRBJ2-4
clone size: NA
V gene: TRBV7-2
D gene: NA
CDR3 DNA: TGTGCCAGCAGCTACCGAGGGGTCAAAAACATTCAGTACTTC
CDR3 protein: CASSYRGVKNIQYF

J gene: TRBJ2-1
clone size: many
V gene: TRBV3-1
D gene: NA
CDR3 DNA: TGTGCCAGCAGCCAATACGACTCGCTAGGTGAGCAGTTCTTC
CDR3 protein: CASSQYDSLGEQFF

J gene: TRBJ1-4
clone size: many
V gene: TRBV7-9
D gene: TRBD1
CDR3 DNA: TGTGCCAGCAGCACCGGGACAGGGGGCGGGCATGAAAAACTGTTTTTT
CDR3 protein: CASSTGTGGGHEKLFF

J gene: TRBJ2-2
clone size: few
V gene: TRBV15
D gene: NA
CDR3 DNA: TGTGCCACCAGCAGAGGGACAGTGAACACCGGGGAGCTGTTTTTT
CDR3 protein: CATSRGTVNTGELFF

J gene: TRBJ2-5
clone size: NA
V gene: TRBV7-9
D gene: NA
CDR3 DNA: TGTGCCAGCAGCTTAGCAGCGTACCAAGAGACCCAGTACTTC
CDR3 protein: CASSLAAYQETQYF

J gene: TRBJ2-1
clone size: NA
V gene: TRBV29-1
D gene: TRBD2
CDR3 DNA: TGCAGCGTTGACCTGACTAGCGGGAAGGTTAATGAGCAGTTCTTC
CDR3 protein: CSVDLTSGKVNEQFF

J gene: TRBJ1-4
clone size: NA
V gene: TRBV19
D gene: TRBD1
CDR3 DNA: TGTGCCAGTAGTATAGCTGGGACAGGTGGCGAAAAACTGTTTTTT
CDR3 protein: CASSIAGTGGEKLFF

J gene: TRBJ1-6
clone size: NA
V gene: TRBV12-3/TRBV12-4
D gene: NA
CDR3 DNA: TGTGCCAGCAGTACAGGGAACGGGGACCTCCACTTT
CDR3 protein: CASSTGNGDLHF

J gene: TRBJ1-2
clone size: many
V gene: TRBV20-1
D gene: NA
CDR3 DNA: TGCAGTGCTAGTGGGGCAGGGTTTGGCTACACCTTC
CDR3 protein: CSASGAGFGYTF

J gene: TRBJ2-3
clone size: NA
V gene: TRBV4-2
D gene: TRBD2
CDR3 DNA: TGTGCCAGCAGGCTCGGGACTATGAGCACAGATACGCAGTATTTT
CDR3 protein: CASRLGTMSTDTQYF

J gene: TRBJ2-6
clone size: NA
V gene: TRBV4-3
D gene: NA
CDR3 DNA: TGCGCCAGCAGCAAGACCTCTGGGGCCAACGTCCTGACTTTC
CDR3 protein: CASSKTSGANVLTF

J gene: TRBJ2-7
clone size: many
V gene: TRBV3-1
D gene: NA
CDR3 DNA: TGTGCCAGCAGCCAAGATAAAGGGTACTACGAGCAGTACTTC
CDR3 protein: CASSQDKGYYEQYF

J gene: TRBJ2-7
clone size: many
V gene: TRBV4-1
D gene: NA
CDR3 DNA: TGCGCCAGCAGCCAAGATCAGGGGCGCGGCTACGAGCAGTACTTC
CDR3 protein: CASSQDQGRGYEQYF

J gene: TRBJ2-5
clone size: once
V gene: TRBV4-2
D gene: NA
CDR3 DNA: TGTGCCAGCAGCCAAAATCCAGCGGCGCCCAAAGAGACCCAGTACTTC
CDR3 protein: CASSQNPAAPKETQYF

J gene: TRBJ2-1
clone size: NA
V gene: TRBV14
D gene: NA
CDR3 DNA: TGTGCCAGCAGCCTTTTCGCAGGGGCGCCCAATGAGCAGTTCTTC
CDR3 protein: CASSLFAGAPNEQFF

J gene: TRBJ1-4
clone size: few
V gene: TRBV3-1
D gene: NA
CDR3 DNA: TGTGCCAGCAGCCAAGGTCTAACAACTAATGAAAAACTGTTTTTT
CDR3 protein: CASSQGLTTNEKLFF

J gene: TRBJ2-7
clone size: NA
V gene: TRBV5-1
D gene: TRBD2
CDR3 DNA: TGCGCCAGCACTTCATCGCCGGGACTAGCGGGTAGTCACGAGCAGTACTTC
CDR3 protein: CASTSSPGLAGSHEQYF

J gene: TRBJ1-1
clone size: NA
V gene: TRBV7-2
D gene: NA
CDR3 DNA: TGTGCCAGCAGCTTATTGGGGGGTCAGGTGACGAACACTGAAGCTTTCTTT
CDR3 protein: CASSLLGGQVTNTEAFF

J gene: TRBJ1-6
clone size: few
V gene: TRBV3-1
D gene: NA
CDR3 DNA: TGTGCCAGCAGCCCCTGGTCGGATAATTCACCCCTCCACTTT
CDR3 protein: CASSPWSDNSPLHF

J gene: TRBJ2-1
clone size: many
V gene: TRBV29-1
D gene: TRBD1
CDR3 DNA: TGCAGCGCCGGACAGGGCCGGGAGCAGTTCTTC
CDR3 protein: CSAGQGREQFF

J gene: TRBJ2-4
clone size: many
V gene: TRBV6-2/TRBV6-3
D gene: NA
CDR3 DNA: TGTGCCAGCAGTCCATCCTTGGTTAGAAACATTCAGTACTTC
CDR3 protein: CASSPSLVRNIQYF

J gene: TRBJ2-5
clone size: NA
V gene: TRBV3-1
D gene: NA
CDR3 DNA: TGTGCCAGCAGCCAATGGGGTTCGGACGTTGGGACCCAGTACTTC
CDR3 protein: CASSQWGSDVGTQYF

J gene: TRBJ2-7
clone size: few
V gene: TRBV20-1
D gene: TRBD1
CDR3 DNA: TGCAGTGCCCCCGGGACAGGGTACTTAGAGCAGTACTTC
CDR3 protein: CSAPGTGYLEQYF

J gene: TRBJ2-3
clone size: few
V gene: TRBV7-3
D gene: NA
CDR3 DNA: TGTGCCAGCAGCCCGGATAGTAGATCGGATACGCAGTATTTT
CDR3 protein: CASSPDSRSDTQYF

J gene: TRBJ2-7
clone size: NA
V gene: TRBV6-2/TRBV6-3
D gene: NA
CDR3 DNA: TGTGCCAGCAGTTGGCACCGTCTTCCCTACGAGCAGTACTTC
CDR3 protein: CASSWHRLPYEQYF

J gene: TRBJ2-1
clone size: many
V gene: TRBV5-1
D gene: TRBD1
CDR3 DNA: TGCGCCAGCAGCTTGACGGACAGGGGTATCCACAATGAGCAGTTCTTC
CDR3 protein: CASSLTDRGIHNEQFF

J gene: TRBJ2-7
clone size: NA
V gene: TRBV2
D gene: TRBD1
CDR3 DNA: TGTGCCAGCAGTCCCGGGACAGGGCCCGAAGGTCGATACTACGAGCAGTACTTC
CDR3 protein: CASSPGTGPEGRYYEQYF

J gene: TRBJ2-1
clone size: few
V gene: TRBV28
D gene: TRBD2
CDR3 DNA: TGTGCCAGCAGTTCTAGCGGGGTAAGCTCCTACAATGAGCAGTTCTTC
CDR3 protein: CASSSSGVSSYNEQFF

J gene: TRBJ1-6
clone size: few
V gene: TRBV10-3
D gene: TRBD1
CDR3 DNA: TGTGCCATCAGTATGGGACAGGAGAATTCACCCCTCCACTTT
CDR3 protein: CAISMGQENSPLHF

J gene: TRBJ2-3
clone size: few
V gene: TRBV7-2
D gene: NA
CDR3 DNA: TGTGCCAGCAGCTTATGGGTTAGCACAGATACGCAGTATTTT
CDR3 protein: CASSLWVSTDTQYF

J gene: TRBJ1-1
clone size: NA
V gene: TRBV2
D gene: TRBD1
CDR3 DNA: TGTGCCAGCAGTGTTGCAGGGGGCACTGAAGCTTTCTTT
CDR3 protein: CASSVAGGTEAFF

J gene: TRBJ1-6
clone size: few
V gene: TRBV4-2
D gene: NA
CDR3 DNA: TGTGCCAGCAGCCAAGTCTTGGGGGGACAAGGCAAAAATTCACCCCTCCACTTT
CDR3 protein: CASSQVLGGQGKNSPLHF

J gene: TRBJ2-1
clone size: NA
V gene: TRBV23-1
D gene: TRBD1
CDR3 DNA: TGCGCCAGCTTATCCCGTGGGGTTGGTTGGGACAGGCCTTACAATGAGCAGTTCTTC
CDR3 protein: CASLSRGVGWDRPYNEQFF

J gene: TRBJ2-7
clone size: many
V gene: TRBV4-3
D gene: NA
CDR3 DNA: TGCGCCAGCAGCCAACGAAGGGAAGGAAACTACGAGCAGTACTTC
CDR3 protein: CASSQRREGNYEQYF

J gene: TRBJ1-4
clone size: few
V gene: TRBV9
D gene: NA
CDR3 DNA: TGTGCCAGCAGCCTAGAAATTGCAACTAATGAAAAACTGTTTTTT
CDR3 protein: CASSLEIATNEKLFF

J gene: TRBJ2-1
clone size: NA
V gene: TRBV3-1
D gene: NA
CDR3 DNA: TGTGCCAGCAGCCATGATACAGGGCTTGGGTCCGACGTTCACAATGAGCAGTTCTTC
CDR3 protein: CASSHDTGLGSDVHNEQFF

J gene: TRBJ2-7
clone size: many
V gene: TRBV20-1
D gene: NA
CDR3 DNA: TGCAGTGTAGAAAGAGGCTACGAGCAGTACTTC
CDR3 protein: CSVERGYEQYF

J gene: TRBJ2-1
clone size: many
V gene: TRBV9
D gene: NA
CDR3 DNA: TGTGCCAGCAGCGCCCAACCCGGGACCAATGAGCAGTTCTTC
CDR3 protein: CASSAQPGTNEQFF